This entry lists 8 T cell receptor beta chains sequenced from one sample in a study of blood T cells in healthy people across ages (dated by TCRdb to between 2014 and 2017). Libraries were made using 5' RACE. The sequencer was an Illumina HiSeq 2500. A second PCR of about 6 to 11 cycles was run with a J-beta primer mix and a sample-barcoded 5' primer. Using fastp trimming at Q25 and MiXCR clonotype assembly, TCRdb reanalyzed the public sequencing data and kept in-frame beta chains. Rows are unified per CDR3 protein, each entry keeping the most common DNA and genes. This sample is represented by 650,000 to 900,000 distinct CDR3 sequences; approximately 59% of them were singletons. In total, the top ten clones hold around a quarter of the sample. The material sequenced was blood. Source of these receptors: a man aged 25-45 years in good health.

This clonotype was picked up a small number of times. The rearrangement joins TRBV29-1 to TRBJ1-2; 11 positions agree with TRBD1. The CDR3 has 13 amino acids. Germline loops: CDR1 SQVTM, CDR2 ANQGSEA. Trimming cost V 3 bases and J 7 bases; bases outside gene matches: 4. The CDR3 loop is CSVDGTGGPGYTF. The CDR3 bases are TGCAGCGTTGATGGGACAGGGGGGCCTGGCTACACCTTC.

This clonotype was detected a few times. The chain joins TRBV20-1 to TRBJ1-5; a weak D match, TRBD1 (5 bases). This CDR3 is 15 amino acids long. Germline V gene data show CDR1 as DFQATT and CDR2 as SNEGSKA (reference sequence). Trimming cost V 0 bases and J 4 bases, with 13 bases left between them. The CDR3 reads CSARDLGGRNQPQHF. CDR3 sequence (DNA): TGCAGTGCTAGAGATCTGGGGGGAAGGAATCAGCCCCAGCATTTT.

The chain joins TRBV7-2 to TRBJ2-7; 8 bases agree with TRBD1. CDR1 is SGHTA and CDR2 is FQGNSA in the germline V gene. Losses at the gene ends were 1 base for V and 8 bases for J; bases not matched to a gene: 10. CDR3 length equals 15 residues. In nucleotides, the CDR3 is TGTGCCAGCAGCTTAGTGGTACAGGGGGAGTACAAGCAGTACTTC. Translating gives CASSLVVQGEYKQYF.

This clonotype turned up a few times. V and J are TRBV7-3 and TRBJ2-3; 10 nucleotides line up with TRBD1. Germline CDR1 reads SGHTA; CDR2 reads FQGTGA. V trimming: 5 bases; J trimming: 2 bases; junction bases outside the gene matches: 4. The CDR3 is 15 residues long. The CDR3 region has the DNA TGTGCCAGCAGCGCGGGACAGGGGATCACAGATACGCAGTATTTT. Amino acids: CASSAGQGITDTQYF.

This clonotype was seen just once. The chain links TRBV3-1 to TRBJ2-1; D remains unclear. V lost 4 bases to trimming and J lost 9 bases, with 19 bases between them. The germline V gene has CDR1 LGHDT and CDR2 YNNKEL (reference sequence). This CDR3 spans 15 amino acids. The CDR3 reads CASSPRRLVLREQFF. For the CDR3, the DNA is TGTGCCAGCAGCCCCCGACGGCTAGTCCTGCGTGAGCAGTTCTTC.

This clonotype is termed medium-sized. J is TRBJ1-5 and V is TRBV9, with TRBD1 identical over 9 bases. The length of the CDR3 is 15 residues. After removal of 0 bases from V and 6 bases from J, the junction contained 4 bases not matched to a gene. CDR1 and CDR2 (germline): SGDLS, YYNGEE. The CDR3 spells CASSVAGTGPQPQHF. The CDR3 nucleotides are TGTGCCAGCAGCGTAGCTGGGACAGGGCCTCAGCCCCAGCATTTT.

The chain has TRBV7-9 and TRBJ1-2; D gene ambiguous. Germline V CDR1 and CDR2: SEHNR, FQNEAQ (reference sequence). This CDR3 has 12 residues. Trimming took off 6 bases at V and 6 bases at J, with 11 bases between the two ends. CDR3 region: CASRLDQDGYTF. DNA for the CDR3: TGTGCCAGCAGATTGGACCAGGATGGCTACACCTTC.

This chain connects TRBV4-3 to TRBJ2-1; 8 bases match TRBD1. The CDR3 covers 15 residues. Germline loops: CDR1 LGHNA, CDR2 YSLEER. With 4 bases clipped from V and 8 bases from J, the junction kept 10 bases outside the gene matches. CDR3 loop: CASSPGQGIWHEQFF. Here the CDR3 DNA reads TGCGCCAGCAGCCCTGGACAGGGAATTTGGCATGAGCAGTTCTTC.